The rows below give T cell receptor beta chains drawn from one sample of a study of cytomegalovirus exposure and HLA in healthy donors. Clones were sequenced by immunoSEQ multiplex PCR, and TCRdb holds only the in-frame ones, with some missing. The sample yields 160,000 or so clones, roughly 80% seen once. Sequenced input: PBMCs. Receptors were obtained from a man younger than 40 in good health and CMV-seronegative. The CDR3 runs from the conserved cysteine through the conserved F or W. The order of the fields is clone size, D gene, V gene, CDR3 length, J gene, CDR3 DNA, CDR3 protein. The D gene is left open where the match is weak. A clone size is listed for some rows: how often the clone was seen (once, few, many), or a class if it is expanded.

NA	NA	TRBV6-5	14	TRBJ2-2	TGTGCCAGCAGTTACTTGGGGGGCACCGGGGAGCTGTTTTTT	CASSYLGGTGELFF
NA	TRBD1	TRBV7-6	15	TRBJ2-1	TGTGCCAGCAGCAGAAGGACAGGGGCAGTGGATGAGCAGTTCTTC	CASSRRTGAVDEQFF
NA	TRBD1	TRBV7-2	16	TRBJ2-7	TGTGCCAGCAGCTTAAGGACAGGGGGTCATTCATACGAGCAGTACTTC	CASSLRTGGHSYEQYF
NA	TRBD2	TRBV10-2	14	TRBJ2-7	TGCGCCAGCAGGACGGCAGCGGGAGGTTACGAGCAGTACTTC	CASRTAAGGYEQYF
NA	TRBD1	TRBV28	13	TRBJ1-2	TGTGCCAGCAGAACAAAGGGGGCGCGTGGCTACACCTTC	CASRTKGARGYTF
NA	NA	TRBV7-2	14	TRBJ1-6	TGTGCCAGCAGCTTGGGCAGGGCCTATTCACCCCTCCACTTT	CASSLGRAYSPLHF
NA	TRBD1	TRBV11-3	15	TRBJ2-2	TGTGCCAGCAGCCCGCGACAGGGATCCACCGGGGAGCTGTTTTTT	CASSPRQGSTGELFF
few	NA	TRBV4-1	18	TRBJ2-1	TGCGCCAGCTTATATCTCCCGGGGGGCCCTAGCTCCTACAATGAGCAGTTCTTC	CASLYLPGGPSSYNEQFF
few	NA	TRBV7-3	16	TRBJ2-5	TGTGCCAGCAGCTTATGGGGAGACTCGGGTCAAGAGACCCAGTACTTC	CASSLWGDSGQETQYF
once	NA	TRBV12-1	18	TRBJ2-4	NA	CASSFHFGTGSSKNIQYF
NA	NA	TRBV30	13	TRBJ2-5	TGTGCCTGGACCTTGGACTCGCAAGAGACCCAGTACTTC	CAWTLDSQETQYF
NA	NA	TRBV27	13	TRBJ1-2	TGTGCCAGCAGTTTACAGGGAAGCTATGGCTACACCTTC	CASSLQGSYGYTF
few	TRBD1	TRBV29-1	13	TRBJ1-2	TGCAGCGCTGTCGGGACAGAGTTCTATGGCTACACCTTC	CSAVGTEFYGYTF
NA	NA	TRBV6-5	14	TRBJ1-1	TGTGCCAGCACCCCAGTTGCGGGGGGGGCTGAAGCTTTCTTT	CASTPVAGGAEAFF
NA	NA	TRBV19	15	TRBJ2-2	TGTGCCAGTAGTCTCGGAATACAGGATCGCAGGGAGCTGTTTTTT	CASSLGIQDRRELFF
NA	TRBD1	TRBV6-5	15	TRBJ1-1	TGTGCCAGCAGTAAGACAGGGGGGGGTAACACTGAAGCTTTCTTT	CASSKTGGGNTEAFF
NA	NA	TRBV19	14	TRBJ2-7	TGTGCCAGTAGTATCGGAGGGGCGTCCTACGAGCAGTACTTC	CASSIGGASYEQYF
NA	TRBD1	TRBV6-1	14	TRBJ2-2	TGTGCCAGCAGCCCAGGGGGTGCTACCGGGGAGCTGTTTTTT	CASSPGGATGELFF
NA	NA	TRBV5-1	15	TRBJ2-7	TGCGCCAGCAGCCCGCGCACGCAACCCTCCTACGAGCAGTACTTC	CASSPRTQPSYEQYF
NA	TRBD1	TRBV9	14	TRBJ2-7	TGTGCCAGCAGCGAGGGACAGGGTTACTACGAGCAGTACTTC	CASSEGQGYYEQYF
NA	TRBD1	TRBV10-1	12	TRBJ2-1	TGCGCCAGCAGTGACAGGGGGCTTGAGCAGTTCTTC	CASSDRGLEQFF
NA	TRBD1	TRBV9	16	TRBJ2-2	TGTGCCAGCAGCGCTAGAGGACAGGGGAACACCGGGGAGCTGTTTTTT	CASSARGQGNTGELFF
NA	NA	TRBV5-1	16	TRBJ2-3	TGCGCCAGCAGCCCCGATGGGGCCGACAGCACAGATACGCAGTATTTT	CASSPDGADSTDTQYF
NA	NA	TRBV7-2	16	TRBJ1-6	TGTGCCAGCAGCCAACCAAGGGGCGGGACGGCTTCACCCCTCCACTTT	CASSQPRGGTASPLHF
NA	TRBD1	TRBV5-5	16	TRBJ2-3	TGTGCCAGCAGCTTGGCCTCGAGACAGGGAGCAGATACGCAGTATTTT	CASSLASRQGADTQYF
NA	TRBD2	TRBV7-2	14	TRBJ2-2	TGTGCCAGCAGCCGCGGGGGTGCCGGTGGGGAGCTGTTTTTT	CASSRGGAGGELFF
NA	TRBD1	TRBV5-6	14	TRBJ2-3	TGTGCCAGCAGCACGACAGGGTTAGCAGATACGCAGTATTTT	CASSTTGLADTQYF
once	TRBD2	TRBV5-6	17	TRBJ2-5	TGTGCCAGCAGCCCTGGGACTAGCGGGGGGGCCGACGAGACCCAGTACTTC	CASSPGTSGGADETQYF
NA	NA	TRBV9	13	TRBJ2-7	TGTGCCAGCAGCGTTAGAGACCAGGGCGAGCAGTACTTC	CASSVRDQGEQYF
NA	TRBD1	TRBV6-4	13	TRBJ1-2	TGTGCCAACTTACAGGGGAGGAACTATGGCTACACCTTC	CANLQGRNYGYTF
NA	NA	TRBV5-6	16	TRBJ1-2	TGTGCCAGCAGCTCACCCGGGCAGGGGAATAACTATGGCTACACCTTC	CASSSPGQGNNYGYTF
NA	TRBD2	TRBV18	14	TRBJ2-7	TGTGCCAGCTCACCGACTAGCGGGGATGACGAGCAGTACTTC	CASSPTSGDDEQYF
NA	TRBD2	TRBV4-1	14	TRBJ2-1	TGCGCCAGCGAAGCGGGGGGGTTTAGCAATGAGCAGTTCTTC	CASEAGGFSNEQFF
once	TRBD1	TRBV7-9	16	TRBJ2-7	TGTGCCAGCAGTCCCACCCCCGGGACAGGGGACTACGAGCAGTACTTC	CASSPTPGTGDYEQYF
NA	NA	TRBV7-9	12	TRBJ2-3	TGTGCCAGCAGCCTTTTCGCAGATACGCAGTATTTT	CASSLFADTQYF
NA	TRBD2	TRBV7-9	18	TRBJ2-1	TGTGCCAGCAGCCGTCCGTTGATAGCGGGAGAGACCTACAATGAGCAGTTCTTC	CASSRPLIAGETYNEQFF
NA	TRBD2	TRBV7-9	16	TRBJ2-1	TGTGCCAGCAGCCCCCAAGCGGGAGCCTCCTACAATGAGCAGTTCTTC	CASSPQAGASYNEQFF
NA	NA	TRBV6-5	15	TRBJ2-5	TGTGCCAGATTAGATCTGGGCCAGTCCCAAGAGACCCAGTACTTC	CARLDLGQSQETQYF
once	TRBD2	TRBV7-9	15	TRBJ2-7	TGTGCCAGCAGCTTAGCAGCTAGCGGGGCCTACGAGCAGTACTTC	CASSLAASGAYEQYF
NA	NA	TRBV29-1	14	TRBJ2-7	TGCAGCGTTGAAGCAGGGGCCCCTTCCTACGAGCAGTACTTC	CSVEAGAPSYEQYF
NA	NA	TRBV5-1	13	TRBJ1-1	TGCGCCAGCAGCCCGGACACAGGCACTGAAGCTTTCTTT	CASSPDTGTEAFF
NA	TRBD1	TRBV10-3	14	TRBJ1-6	TGTGCCATCAGTCAGGGGGCGCAAAATTCACCCCTCCACTTT	CAISQGAQNSPLHF
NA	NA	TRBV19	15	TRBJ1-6	TGTGCCAGTAGTATCAGGGGCTTAGTTGATTCACCCCTCCACTTT	CASSIRGLVDSPLHF
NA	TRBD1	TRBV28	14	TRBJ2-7	TGTGCCAGCTGTGCAATAGACAGGGTGGTTGAGCAGTACTTC	CASCAIDRVVEQYF
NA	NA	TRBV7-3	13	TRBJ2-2	TGTGCCAGCAGCTCCTTAGTAGCCGGGGAGCTGTTTTTT	CASSSLVAGELFF